This T cell receptor (beta chain) was recorded in a study of spatial heterogeneity in lung cancer. Across the study: The library had UMIs, and each TCR and UMI pair averaged more than ten raw reads. General observations from the study: The number of expanded tumor alpha and beta chains correlated with mutation number.

CDR1 and CDR2 (germline): SGHRS, YFSETQ. The CDR3 spans 13 residues. Unique molecular identifiers tagged every individual TCR cDNA molecule. One entry per CDR3 protein results from TCRdb running MiXCR on the 5' RACE reads. Of 20,000 to 30,000 distinct CDR3 sequences in the sample, roughly 10% are singletons; the top ten hold 7.7%. As concerns this clonotype: Antigen unknown. Possible read error: a much larger clone is one base away.

The time point here: sample taken at primary tumor resection. This chain uses TRBV5-1 with TRBJ2-1; no reliable D call. The material sequenced was lung tumor tissue, taken at surgery. The receptor's source is a male donor with early-stage non-small cell lung cancer. CDR3 protein: CVSSLDGGPSSFF. The CDR3 DNA reads TGCGTCAGCAGCTTGGATGGCGGTCCTTCGTCGTTCTTC.